The 21 T cell receptor beta chains below all came from one sample that was sequenced in a study of blood T cell repertoires in COVID-19. The protocol was immunoSEQ multiplex PCR, while the TCRdb copy is restricted to in-frame clones and leaves out a portion. Found here are about 200,000 clones, about 89% of them singletons; the top ten hold 6.5% to 9%. Material: PBMCs or T cells enriched from blood (not recorded which). Receptor source: a young woman who had recovered from COVID-19.

This rearrangement joins TRBV7-9 to TRBJ1-6, with D unclear. This CDR3 contains 14 residues. In germline, CDR1 is SEHNR, CDR2 FQNEAQ (reference sequence). Trimming removed 1 base from V and 9 bases from J, with 10 bases in between. The CDR3 coding sequence is TGTGCCAGCAGCTTAGAGAAGCCTGCTTCACCCCTCCACTTT. It codes for CASSLEKPASPLHF.

The chain has TRBV10-3 and TRBJ1-1; 7 bases are shared with TRBD1. The V segment lost 2 bases and the J segment 4 bases; nucleotides outside the gene matches: 4. Germline values: CDR1 ENHRY, CDR2 SYGVKD. The length of the CDR3 is 14 residues. The CDR3 loop is CAISETGALTEAFF. The CDR3 nucleotides are TGTGCCATCAGTGAGACAGGGGCCCTCACTGAAGCTTTCTTT.

The J gene is TRBJ2-3, the V gene TRBV14; 10 bases map to TRBD2. V dropped 6 bases and J dropped 8; count of bases not matched to a gene: 8. The CDR3 is 14 amino acids. Germline CDR1 reads SGHDN; CDR2 reads FVKESK. CDR3 protein: CASSLSGGSGTQYF. CDR3 bases: TGTGCCAGCAGTCTTAGCGGGGGGAGCGGTACGCAGTATTTT.

This rearrangement joins TRBV27 to TRBJ2-3, with 7 bases lining up with TRBD2. J was trimmed by 0 bases and V by 5 bases; bases with no gene match: 8. Germline V gene sequence: CDR1 MNHEY, CDR2 SMNVEV (reference sequence). This CDR3 has 16 amino acids. Here the CDR3 reads CASSPGGGVSTDTQYF. The CDR3 DNA sequence: TGTGCCAGCAGTCCCGGTGGGGGGGTGAGCACAGATACGCAGTATTTT.

This clone was seen once. CDR3 nucleotides: TGTGCCAGCAGCCAGAGAGACAGGGGGAATTCACCCCTCCACTTT. Translating gives CASSQRDRGNSPLHF. This chain links TRBV6-5 with TRBJ1-6; 9 bases line up with TRBD1. The CDR3 is made up of 15 amino acids. Per germline, CDR1 MNHEY and CDR2 SVGAGI. Unmatched junction bases numbered 7, after V lost 6 bases and J lost 7 bases.

The chain combines TRBV3-1 (or the pseudogene TRBV3-2) with TRBJ2-1, with TRBD2 matching over 8 bases. The CDR3 is made up of 19 amino acids. Germline V gives CDR1 LGHDT, CDR2 YNNKEL (reference sequence). V lost 3 bases, J lost 0 bases, and 13 bases stayed unmatched. The CDR3 DNA sequence: TGTGCCAGCAGCCATCTTTTTTCGACTAGCGAGAGCTCCTACAATGAGCAGTTCTTC. Translated: CASSHLFSTSESSYNEQFF.

The chain uses TRBV9 and TRBJ2-1; 7 bases agree with TRBD1. The CDR3 runs 14 residues. Germline V gene sequence: CDR1 SGDLS, CDR2 YYNGEE. With V trimmed by 4 bases and J by 7 bases, 8 bases remained unmatched. CDR3 DNA: TGTGCCAGCAGCCCTCGACAGGGCGAGAATGAGCAGTTCTTC. It encodes CASSPRQGENEQFF.

The chain recombines TRBV2 with TRBJ1-6; 7 bases agree with TRBD1. The CDR3 extends over 16 amino acids. With 6 bases clipped from V and 6 bases from J, the junction kept 11 bases outside the gene matches. CDR1 is SNHLY and CDR2 is FYNNEI in the germline V gene. The CDR3 DNA follows: TGTGCCAGCAGCGCCCTCATAAACAGGGGTAATTCACCCCTCCACTTT. As protein: CASSALINRGNSPLHF.

This chain connects TRBV24-1 to TRBJ2-7; the match to TRBD1 covers 11 bases. V was pared by 3 bases and J by 6 bases, with 3 bases of the junction left unmatched. Germline loops: CDR1 KGHDR, CDR2 SFDVKD. The CDR3 has 14 residues. The CDR3 sequence: CATSDPGTGGEQYF. DNA of the CDR3: TGTGCCACCAGTGATCCCGGGACAGGGGGCGAGCAGTACTTC.

The chain links TRBV4-1 to TRBJ1-2; tentatively, D is TRBD1 (6 bases). This CDR3 has 14 residues. V was trimmed by 1 base and J by 5 bases, leaving 11 bases between them. Per the germline V gene, CDR1 is MGHRA and CDR2 is YSYEKL. The CDR3 DNA sequence: TGCGCCAGCAGCCAAGTGGACAGTGAATATGGCTACACCTTC. It is translated as CASSQVDSEYGYTF.

This sequence joins TRBV5-1 and TRBJ2-1, with TRBD2 matching 12 bases. CDR3 size: 16 residues. J lost 7 bases, V lost 0 bases, and 5 bases had no gene match. CDR1 and CDR2 from the germline V gene are SGHRS and YFSETQ. Here the CDR3 reads CASSLDGLAGNNEQFF. The CDR3 DNA is TGCGCCAGCAGCTTGGATGGACTAGCGGGGAATAATGAGCAGTTCTTC. The entire variable domain, with the rest obtained from reference TRBV5-1 and TRBJ2-1, is as follows: KAGVTQTPRYLIKTRGQQVTLSCSPISGHRSVSWYQQTPGQGLQFLFEYFSETQRNKGNFPGRFSGRQFSNSRSEMNVSTLELGDSALYLCASSLDGLAGNNEQFFGPGTRLTVL.

This rearrangement joins TRBV24-1 to TRBJ1-2, with a weak D call TRBD1 (5 bases). Germline V lookup: CDR1 KGHDR, CDR2 SFDVKD. The CDR3 runs 16 residues. Trimming shortened V by 3 bases and J by 3 bases, and 16 bases separated the two germline ends. CDR3 protein: CATSDGLVSRDYGYTF. Here the CDR3 DNA reads TGTGCCACCAGTGATGGTCTGGTTAGCAGGGACTATGGCTACACCTTC.

The rearrangement links TRBV5-1 to TRBJ1-2; a weak D match, TRBD1 (6 bases). This CDR3 has 18 residues. Germline lookup yields CDR1 SGHRS and CDR2 YFSETQ. Trimming pared 0 bases from V and 3 bases from J, leaving 21 bases between. The CDR3 DNA reads TGCGCCAGCAGCTTGGCCAATCCGGCCAGGGGCCCTCACTATGGCTACACCTTC. Amino acids: CASSLANPARGPHYGYTF.

The chain has TRBV9 and TRBJ1-2; 9 bases are a match to TRBD1. The V gene end was trimmed by 0 bases and the J gene end by 7 bases; junction bases not matched to a gene: 13. CDR3 length equals 17 residues. The V gene's germline CDR1 is SGDLS and CDR2 YYNGEE. Here the CDR3 reads CASSVALMGQGFAGYTF. The CDR3 DNA sequence: TGTGCCAGCAGCGTAGCTTTGATGGGACAGGGTTTTGCTGGCTACACCTTC.

The rearrangement joins TRBV3-1 (or the pseudogene TRBV3-2) to TRBJ2-5; 11 positions agree with TRBD2. V shed 2 bases and J 5 bases; nucleotides not matched to a gene: 10. Per the germline V gene, CDR1 is LGHDT and CDR2 is YNNKEL (reference sequence). CDR3 size: 17 residues. The CDR3 coding sequence is TGTGCCAGCAGCCAAATGGGAACTAGCGGGGGTGGGGAGACCCAGTACTTC. Translated: CASSQMGTSGGGETQYF.

The chain combines TRBV7-3 with TRBJ2-1; D possibly corresponds to TRBD2 (6 bases). The CDR3 loop spans 16 amino acids. Germline CDR1 and CDR2: SGHTA and FQGTGA. V shed 2 bases and J shed 2 bases, with 13 bases lying between them. The CDR3 protein is CASSLLRGNTYNEQFF. The DNA of the CDR3 is TGTGCCAGCAGCTTATTACGGGGGAACACCTACAATGAGCAGTTCTTC. The whole variable domain, remainder taken from reference TRBV7-3 and TRBJ2-1, is GAGVSQTPSNKVTEKGKYVELRCDPISGHTALYWYRQSLGQGPEFLIYFQGTGAADDSGLPNDRFFAVRPEGSVSTLKIQRTERGDSAVYLCASSLLRGNTYNEQFFGPGTRLTVL.

Here the CDR3 reads CASSTRDRPYNEQFF. The CDR3 DNA reads TGTGCCAGCAGCACCCGGGACAGGCCCTACAATGAGCAGTTCTTC. The rearrangement links TRBV9 to TRBJ2-1, with 8 bases fitting TRBD1. The length of the CDR3 is 15 residues. In germline, CDR1 is SGDLS, CDR2 YYNGEE. Trimming cost V 4 bases and J 2 bases; bases outside gene matches: 5.

The V call is TRBV4-2, the J call TRBJ2-6, with 7 bases that match TRBD1. The CDR3 length is 16 residues. Germline V gene data show CDR1 as LGHNA and CDR2 as YNFKEQ. Trimming cost V 5 bases and J 4 bases; bases outside gene matches: 8. In DNA form, the CDR3 reads TGTGCCAGCAGCATTTTACAGGGGCTGGGGGCCAACGTCCTGACTTTC. Its translation: CASSILQGLGANVLTF.

The V gene is TRBV7-9, the J gene TRBJ1-1, with D perhaps matching TRBD1 (6 bases). The germline V gene encodes CDR1 SEHNR and CDR2 FQNEAQ (reference sequence). There are 16 residues in the CDR3. Deletions cut 2 bases from V and 1 base from J, with 14 bases between. The CDR3 sequence: CASSLPWDIQNTEAFF. CDR3 sequence (DNA): TGTGCCAGCAGCTTACCCTGGGACATCCAGAACACTGAAGCTTTCTTT.

V usage is TRBV6-5 and J usage is TRBJ2-3; TRBD2 aligns across 13 bases. CDR1 is MNHEY and CDR2 is SVGAGI in the germline V gene. This CDR3 comprises 16 residues. After removal of 4 bases from V and 5 bases from J, the junction contained 6 bases not matched to a gene. DNA of the CDR3: TGTGCCAGCAGTTTATATACTAGCGGGGGGGTAGATACGCAGTATTTT. Protein product: CASSLYTSGGVDTQYF.

Here the CDR3 DNA reads TGTGCCAGCAGCTTGGGCGGCACAGATACGCAGTATTTT. This sequence encodes CASSLGGTDTQYF. The rearrangement links TRBV11-3 to TRBJ2-3; no definite D call. The CDR3 contains 13 residues. Germline loops: CDR1 SGHNT, CDR2 YENEEA. Trimming stripped 3 bases from V and 1 base from J, with 5 bases between.